The clone carrying this TCR beta chain was seen a handful of times. Its target is not known. The data belong to a study of T cell repertoires in cytomegalovirus infection. Study details: CMV epitopes used comprised recently identified HLA-C-restricted ones and well-studied HLA-B-restricted ones. In public TCR beta signatures, there were indications of both CMV infection and matching HLA type.

Notes on the study in general: The ex vivo response showed dominance by HLA-C-restricted CMV-specific TCR beta clonotypes.

TCRdb re-called the reads through MiXCR, storing one row per CDR3 protein. The repertoire holds some 480,000 distinct CDR3 sequences, with 33% as singletons. Germline CDR1 and CDR2: LGHNT and FRNRAP. The V and J ends lost 2 bases and 4 bases respectively, with 8 bases between them. CDR3 size: 13 residues. The chain uses TRBV12-5 and TRBJ2-5; D call uncertain. Here the sequenced sample was cultured PBMCs, taken from culture after CMV antigen stimulation. The clonotype was recovered from a human donor in good health (CMV status not recorded). Some clones in this sample may be carry-over from other donors' samples. This chain's CDR3 is CASGLSGGETQYF. The DNA for the CDR3 is TGTGCTAGTGGTTTGAGTGGTGGAGAGACCCAGTACTTC.